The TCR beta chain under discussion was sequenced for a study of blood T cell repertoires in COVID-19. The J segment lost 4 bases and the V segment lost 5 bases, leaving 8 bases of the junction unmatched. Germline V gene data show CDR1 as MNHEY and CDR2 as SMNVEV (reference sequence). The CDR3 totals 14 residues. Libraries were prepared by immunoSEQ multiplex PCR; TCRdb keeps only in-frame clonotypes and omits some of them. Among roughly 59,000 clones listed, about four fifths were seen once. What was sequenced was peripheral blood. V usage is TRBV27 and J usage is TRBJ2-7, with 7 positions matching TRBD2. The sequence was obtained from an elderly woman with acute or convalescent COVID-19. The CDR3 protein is CASSLSSGGYEQYF. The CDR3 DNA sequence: TGTGCCAGCAGTCTCTCCTCGGGGGGTTACGAGCAGTACTTC.